The source of this T cell receptor (beta chain) is a study of cytomegalovirus exposure and HLA in healthy donors. Germline lookup yields CDR1 MGHRA and CDR2 YSYEKL. V lost 4 bases, J lost 2 bases, and 8 bases lay in between. The length of the CDR3 is 13 residues. This clone turned up a few times. The PCR employed 60 Vbeta primers together with 13 Jbeta primers. Repertoires were generated with immunoSEQ multiplex PCR, while TCRdb's copy carries only in-frame clones and drops some. This table holds roughly 160,000 clones, 80% to 85% found once. Sequencing input: PBMCs. The receptor was derived from a boy aged 2 to 9 in good health and CMV-seronegative. The chain joins TRBV4-1 to TRBJ1-1, with D maybe TRBD1 (5 bases). This chain's CDR3 is CASSLGANTEAFF. The CDR3 DNA reads as TGCGCCAGCAGCCTTGGGGCCAACACTGAAGCTTTCTTT.